This TCR beta chain was captured in a study of vaccination effects on CD4 cells after COVID-19. This clone was seen only once. Its antigen remains unknown. The V and J ends lost 3 bases and 4 bases respectively, with 9 bases between them. The CDR3 is 14 amino acids. The germline CDR1 and CDR2 sequences are LNHDA and SQIVND (reference sequence). Expansion of antigen-specific CD4+ T cells with viral peptide pools was carried out by the ViraFEST assay before sequencing. Cultured cells yielded isolated CD4+ T cells after 10 days. Either the mRNA-1273 or the BNT162b2 vaccine was given to participants as two doses. In the cultures, half the medium was exchanged for IL-2 medium on days 3 and 7. The repertoire was sequenced with immunoSEQ multiplex PCR; TCRdb's copy has only in-frame clones and lacks some. The repertoire holds about 72,000 clones, about 80% seen once, with 1.2% in the top ten.

Sequenced material: CD4+ T cells from PBMCs cultured with HCoV-229E spike peptides, taken after COVID-19 vaccination. The sequence came from a human donor who received a COVID-19 vaccine. The chain is built from TRBV19 and TRBJ1-4; no clear D. CDR3 amino acids: CASSIGEINEKLFF. The CDR3 coding sequence is TGTGCCAGTAGTATTGGGGAAATTAATGAAAAACTGTTTTTT.